The sequence of this T cell receptor (beta chain) was determined in a study of T cell repertoires in cytomegalovirus infection. About the study: It was recently identified HLA-C-restricted and well-studied HLA-B-restricted CMV epitopes that the study used. A matching HLA type, together with CMV infection, was signaled by public TCR beta signatures. Study conclusions and caveats: Carriage of CMV together with the relevant HLA was identifiable through cumulative public TCR beta family frequency. CMV-specific HLA-C-restricted TCR beta clonotypes dominated the ex vivo response.

There are a few counts of this clonotype. The target antigen is unknown. Trimming shortened V by 2 bases and J by 5 bases, and 10 bases separated the two germline ends. The CDR3 loop spans 13 amino acids. Germline lookup yields CDR1 MNHEY and CDR2 SMNVEV (reference sequence). TCRdb reanalysed the reads using MiXCR and keeps one entry per CDR3 protein. The data show roughly 990,000 distinct CDR3 sequences, roughly 31% seen once. This clonotype was obtained from a human donor in good health (CMV status not recorded). Some clones in this sample may be carry-over from other donors' samples. The sequenced sample was cultured CD8+ T cells from PBMCs, obtained from culture after CMV antigen stimulation. This rearrangement joins TRBV27 to TRBJ2-7; D ambiguous. The CDR3 loop is CASSLGVRHEQYF. In nucleotides, the CDR3 is TGTGCCAGCAGTTTAGGGGTGAGGCACGAGCAGTACTTC.